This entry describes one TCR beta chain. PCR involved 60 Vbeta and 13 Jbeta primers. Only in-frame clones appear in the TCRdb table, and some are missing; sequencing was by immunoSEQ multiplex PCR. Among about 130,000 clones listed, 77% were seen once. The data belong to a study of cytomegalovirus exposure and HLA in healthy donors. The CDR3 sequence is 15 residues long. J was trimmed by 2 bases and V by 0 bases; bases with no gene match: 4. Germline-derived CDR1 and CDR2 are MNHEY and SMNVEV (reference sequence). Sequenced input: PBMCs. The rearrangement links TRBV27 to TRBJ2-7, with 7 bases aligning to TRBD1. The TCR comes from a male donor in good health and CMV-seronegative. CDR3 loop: CASSLSGTAAYEQYF. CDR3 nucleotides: TGTGCCAGCAGTTTATCGGGGACAGCTGCCTACGAGCAGTACTTC.